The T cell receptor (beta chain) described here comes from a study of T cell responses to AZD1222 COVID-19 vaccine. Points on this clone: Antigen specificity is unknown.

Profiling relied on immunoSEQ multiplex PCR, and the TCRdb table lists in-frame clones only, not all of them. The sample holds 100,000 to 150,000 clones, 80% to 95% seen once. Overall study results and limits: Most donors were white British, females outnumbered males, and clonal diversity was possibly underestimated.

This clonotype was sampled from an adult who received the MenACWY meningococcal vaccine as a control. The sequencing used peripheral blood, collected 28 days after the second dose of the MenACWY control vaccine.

The CDR3 DNA reads TGTGCCAGCAGCCAAATCAGGGAGTACGAGCAGTACGTC. It codes for CASSQIREYEQYV. This sequence joins TRBV5-8 and TRBJ2-7, with D perhaps TRBD1 or TRBD2 (5 bases each). CDR3 size: 13 residues. Trimming cost V 4 bases and J 4 bases, with 12 bases left between them. CDR1 SGHTS and CDR2 YDEGEE come from the germline V gene.